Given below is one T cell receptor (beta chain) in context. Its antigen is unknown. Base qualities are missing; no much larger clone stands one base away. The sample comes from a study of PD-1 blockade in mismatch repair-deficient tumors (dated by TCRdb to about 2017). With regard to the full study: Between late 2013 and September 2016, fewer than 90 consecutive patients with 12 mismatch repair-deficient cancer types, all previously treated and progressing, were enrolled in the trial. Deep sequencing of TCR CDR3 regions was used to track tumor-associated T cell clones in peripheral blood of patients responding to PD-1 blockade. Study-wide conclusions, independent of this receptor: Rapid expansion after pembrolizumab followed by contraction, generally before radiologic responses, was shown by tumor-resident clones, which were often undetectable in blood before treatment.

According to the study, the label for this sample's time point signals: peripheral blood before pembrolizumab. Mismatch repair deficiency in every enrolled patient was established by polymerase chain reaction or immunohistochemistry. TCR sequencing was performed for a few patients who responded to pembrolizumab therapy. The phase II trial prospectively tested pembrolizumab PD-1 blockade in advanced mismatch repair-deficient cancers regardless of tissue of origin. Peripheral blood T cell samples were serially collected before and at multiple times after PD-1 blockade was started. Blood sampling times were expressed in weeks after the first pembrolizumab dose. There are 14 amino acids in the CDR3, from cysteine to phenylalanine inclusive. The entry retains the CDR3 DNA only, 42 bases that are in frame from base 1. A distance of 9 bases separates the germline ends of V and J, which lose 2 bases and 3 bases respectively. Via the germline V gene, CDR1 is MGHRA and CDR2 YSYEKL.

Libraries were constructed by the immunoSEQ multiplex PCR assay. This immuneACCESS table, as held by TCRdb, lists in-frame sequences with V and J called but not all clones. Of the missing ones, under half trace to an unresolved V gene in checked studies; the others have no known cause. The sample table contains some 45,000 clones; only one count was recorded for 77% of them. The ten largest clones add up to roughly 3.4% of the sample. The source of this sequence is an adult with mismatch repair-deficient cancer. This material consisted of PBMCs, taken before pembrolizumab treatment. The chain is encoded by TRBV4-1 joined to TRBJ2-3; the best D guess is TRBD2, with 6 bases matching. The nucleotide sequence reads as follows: TGCGCCAGCAGCCAACTAGCGACGACAGATACGCAGTATTTT. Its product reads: CASSQLATTDTQYF.